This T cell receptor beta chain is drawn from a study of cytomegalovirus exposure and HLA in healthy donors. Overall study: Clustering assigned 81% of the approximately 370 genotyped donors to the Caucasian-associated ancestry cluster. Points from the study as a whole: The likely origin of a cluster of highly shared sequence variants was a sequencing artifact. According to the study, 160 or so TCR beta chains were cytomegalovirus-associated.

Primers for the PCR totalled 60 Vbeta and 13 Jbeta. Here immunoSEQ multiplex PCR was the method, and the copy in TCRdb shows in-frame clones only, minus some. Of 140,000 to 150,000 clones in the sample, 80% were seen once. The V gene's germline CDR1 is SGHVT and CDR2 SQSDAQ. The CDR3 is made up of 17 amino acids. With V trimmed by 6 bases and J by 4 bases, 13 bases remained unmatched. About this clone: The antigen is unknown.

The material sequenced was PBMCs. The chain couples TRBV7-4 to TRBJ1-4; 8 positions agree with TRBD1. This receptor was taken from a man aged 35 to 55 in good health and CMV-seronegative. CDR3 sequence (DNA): TGTGCCAGCAGTTTACCCCTCCTACAGGGGGTTAATGAAAAACTGTTTTTT. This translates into CASSLPLLQGVNEKLFF. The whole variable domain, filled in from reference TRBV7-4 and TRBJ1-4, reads GAGVSQSPRYKVAKRGRDVALRCDSISGHVTLYWYRQTLGQGSEVLTYSQSDAQRDKSGRPSGRFSAERPERSVSTLKIQRTEQGDSAVYLCASSLPLLQGVNEKLFFGSGTQLSVL.